These 22 T cell receptor beta chains were sequenced from one sample in a study of cytomegalovirus exposure and HLA in healthy donors. The PCR used 60 Vbeta and 13 Jbeta primers. Data came from immunoSEQ multiplex PCR; TCRdb stores just in-frame clones and leaves some out. This repertoire shows 200,000 or so clones, roughly 85% found once; its top ten account for about 1.8%. The sequenced sample was PBMCs. The receptors shown here come from a young man in good health and CMV-seronegative.

The V gene is TRBV2, the J gene TRBJ2-7; no definite D call. In germline, CDR1 is SNHLY, CDR2 FYNNEI. The ends were cut back, 7 bases at V and 4 bases at J, with 8 bases in the middle. There are 11 residues in the CDR3. The CDR3 coding sequence is TGTGCCAGCACCTCGGGTTACGAGCAGTACTTC. It codes for CASTSGYEQYF.

The chain carries TRBV27 and TRBJ2-1; maybe TRBD2 (5 bases). The V and J ends lost 2 bases and 8 bases respectively, with 13 bases between them. In germline, CDR1 is MNHEY, CDR2 SMNVEV (reference sequence). The CDR3 is 14 amino acids. For the CDR3, the DNA is TGTGCCAGCAGTTTAACGGGGAGTCTGGATGAGCAGTTCTTC. Its protein is CASSLTGSLDEQFF.

The chain joins TRBV27 to TRBJ1-1; 10 bases are shared with TRBD1. CDR1 and CDR2 from the germline V gene are MNHEY and SMNVEV (reference sequence). The junction had 10 bases not matched to a gene; V was cut back by 5 bases and J by 4 bases. This CDR3 spans 16 amino acids. This chain's CDR3 is CASSPHGGQGTTEAFF. CDR3 coding DNA: TGTGCCAGCAGTCCCCATGGGGGACAGGGGACCACTGAAGCTTTCTTT.

This chain connects TRBV11-3 to TRBJ2-7; D ambiguous. This CDR3 region has 14 residues. Deletions cut 5 bases from V and 0 bases from J, with 11 bases between. The germline gives CDR1 SGHNT, CDR2 YENEEA. The CDR3 sequence is CASSRPGSSYEQYF. CDR3 in DNA: TGTGCCAGCAGCCGACCGGGTAGCTCCTACGAGCAGTACTTC. The full variable domain, completed using reference TRBV11-3 and TRBJ2-7, is EAGVVQSPRYKIIEKKQPVAFWCNPISGHNTLYWYLQNLGQGPELLIRYENEEAVDDSQLPKDRFSAERLKGVDSTLKIQPAELGDSAVYLCASSRPGSSYEQYFGPGTRLTVT.

The chain links TRBV7-2 to TRBJ1-1, with D possibly being TRBD1 (5 bases). V was trimmed by 4 bases and J by 4 bases, leaving 16 bases between them. CDR1 and CDR2 (germline): SGHTA, FQGNSA. This CDR3 comprises 15 residues. The CDR3 reads CASSSGGGGRTEAFF. CDR3 nucleotides: TGTGCCAGCAGCTCGGGGGGGGGAGGACGCACTGAAGCTTTCTTT.

This clone turned up a few times. The sample contains more than one DNA sequence encoding this CDR3. This chain uses TRBV19 with TRBJ2-7, with D maybe TRBD1 (6 bases). V lost 5 bases and J 0 bases, leaving 8 bases between the germline ends. Germline V CDR1 and CDR2: LNHDA, SQIVND (reference sequence). This CDR3 is built from 13 residues. In DNA, the CDR3 is TGTGCCAGTAGTCGGGACAACTCCTACGAGCAGTACTTC. Its translation: CASSRDNSYEQYF.

The count of this clone is one. The J gene is TRBJ2-5, the V gene TRBV2; TRBD1 is a possible D gene (5 bases). The DNA end favors TRBJ2-7, so the J call may be wrong. Per the germline V gene, CDR1 is SNHLY and CDR2 is FYNNEI. CDR3 length equals 15 residues. Written as DNA, the CDR3 is TGTGCCAGCAGTGACTGGGGCAGGGTAGGCTACGAGCAGTACTTC. This codes for CASSDWGRVGYEQYF.

This chain connects TRBV6-4 to TRBJ2-2; 7 bases line up with TRBD2. The CDR3 contains 16 residues. After removal of 0 bases from V and 6 bases from J, the junction contained 7 bases not matched to a gene. CDR1 is MRHNA and CDR2 is SNTAGT in the germline V gene. The CDR3 DNA follows: TGTGCCAGCAGTGACTCGGATCTAAGCGGGGCCGGGGAGCTGTTTTTT. As protein: CASSDSDLSGAGELFF.

A few counts support this clone. The V call is TRBV27, the J call TRBJ1-5; 9 bases are shared with TRBD1. Trimming took 7 bases from V and 7 from J; bases not matched to a gene: 20. The CDR3 covers 18 residues. Germline V CDR1 and CDR2: MNHEY, SMNVEV (reference sequence). The CDR3 loop is CASILPLGGTGYEQPQHF. DNA for the CDR3: TGTGCCAGCATCTTACCCCTAGGGGGGACAGGGTATGAACAGCCCCAGCATTTT.

CDR3 sequence: CASSWTGRGWNTEAFF. The CDR3 DNA is TGTGCCAGCAGCTGGACCGGGAGGGGATGGAACACTGAAGCTTTCTTT. V gene TRBV7-2 combines with J gene TRBJ1-1; D may be TRBD1 (5 bases). Looked up from germline, CDR1 is SGHTA and CDR2 is FQGNSA. The CDR3 consists of 16 residues. The V end lost 4 bases, the J end lost 1 base, and 16 bases lay between the germline ends.

The chain employs TRBV10-3 and TRBJ1-5; TRBD1 aligns across 9 bases. This CDR3 has 15 residues. Germline CDR1 ENHRY, CDR2 SYGVKD. Germline trimming cut 3 bases from V and 4 bases from J; bases unmatched to any gene: 4. Written as DNA, the CDR3 is TGTGCCATCAGTGATAACAGGGGGCCGAATCAGCCCCAGCATTTT. As protein: CAISDNRGPNQPQHF.

The chain combines TRBV19 with TRBJ2-5, with 10 bases fitting TRBD2. Looked up from germline, CDR1 is LNHDA and CDR2 is SQIVND (reference sequence). V gave up 2 bases and J gave up 4 bases; unmatched junction bases: 4. CDR3 size: 15 residues. The CDR3 DNA sequence: TGTGCCAGTAGTATATCGGCTAGCGGGGGAGAGACCCAGTACTTC. Amino acids: CASSISASGGETQYF. The full variable domain, with the rest looked up from reference TRBV19 and TRBJ2-5, is DGGITQSPKYLFRKEGQNVTLSCEQNLNHDAMYWYRQDPGQGLRLIYYSQIVNDFQKGDIAEGYSVSREKKESFPLTVTSAQKNPTAFYLCASSISASGGETQYFGPGTRLLVL.

V gene TRBV7-9 combines with J gene TRBJ2-5; TRBD1 is a possible D gene (6 bases). The J call is doubtful: the DNA matches TRBJ2-7 better. Germline CDR1 reads SEHNR; CDR2 reads FQNEAQ (reference sequence). The CDR3 runs 18 residues. CDR3 region: CASSSPKTEGQGTYEQYF. The CDR3 DNA follows: TGTGCCAGCAGCTCACCCAAAACTGAAGGGCAGGGGACCTACGAGCAGTACTTC.

The chain is built from TRBV7-8 and TRBJ2-1, with a tentative D call TRBD2 (6 bases). V was clipped by 5 bases and J by 4 bases, with 21 bases between them. This CDR3 spans 17 amino acids. The germline CDR1 and CDR2 sequences are SGHVS and FQNEAQ. CDR3 in DNA: TGTGCCAGCAGCCCAGAAGCATGGGGGGTTCGGTACAATGAGCAGTTCTTC. This translates into CASSPEAWGVRYNEQFF.

This clone showed up just a few times. The chain has TRBV6-1 and TRBJ1-6; 9 nucleotides align to TRBD1. Germline CDR1 reads MNHNS; CDR2 reads SASEGT. The junction had 5 bases not matched to a gene; V was cut back by 10 bases and J by 7 bases. This CDR3 region has 13 residues. The DNA for the CDR3 is TGTGCCACCTGGGACAGGGAAAATTCACCCCTCCACTTT. Translating gives CATWDRENSPLHF.

The chain carries TRBV5-4 and TRBJ2-2; 13 bases line up with TRBD2. V lost 4 bases, J lost 6 bases, and 12 bases stayed unmatched. From germline, CDR1 is SGHNT and CDR2 YYREEE (reference sequence). CDR3 length: 18 residues. This CDR3 is CASSPIPRTSGRSGELFF. The CDR3 DNA reads as TGTGCCAGCAGCCCAATACCTAGGACTAGCGGGAGATCCGGGGAGCTGTTTTTT.

The chain joins TRBV7-2 to TRBJ1-1; 9 bases are a match to TRBD1. With V trimmed by 8 bases and J by 4 bases, 5 bases remained unmatched. The CDR3 consists of 13 residues. CDR1 and CDR2 from the germline V gene are SGHTA and FQGNSA. CDR3 sequence: CASLQGALTEAFF. DNA of the CDR3: TGTGCCAGCCTACAGGGGGCACTCACTGAAGCTTTCTTT.

The chain couples TRBV30 to TRBJ1-6; no clear D. Trimming removed 1 base from V and 0 bases from J, with 13 bases in between. CDR3 length: 17 amino acids. Germline values: CDR1 GTSNPN, CDR2 SVGIG (reference sequence). As DNA, the CDR3 is TGTGCCTGGAGTGCCCGCCTCGTTAGCTCCTATAATTCACCCCTCCACTTT. Protein: CAWSARLVSSYNSPLHF.

This clone has just one count. The rearrangement joins TRBV6-5 to TRBJ1-2; 7 nucleotides agree with TRBD1. The CDR3 is made up of 15 amino acids. Trimming removed 0 bases from V and 4 bases from J; junction bases left unmatched: 5. The V gene's germline CDR1 is MNHEY and CDR2 SVGAGI. The DNA of the CDR3 is TGTGCCAGCAGTTACTCTCGACAGGGTAGCTATGGCTACACCTTC. Amino acids: CASSYSRQGSYGYTF.

This sequence joins TRBV6-5 and TRBJ1-3; TRBD1 might be the D (5 bases). The germline CDR1 and CDR2 sequences are MNHEY and SVGAGI. This CDR3 has 13 residues. Trimming stripped 10 bases from V and 4 bases from J, with 14 bases between. This CDR3 reads CATNRGDGNTIYF. The DNA for the CDR3 is TGTGCCACGAATCGGGGGGACGGAAACACCATATATTTT.

The chain employs TRBV11-2 and TRBJ2-7; perhaps TRBD1 as D (6 bases). Germline V CDR1 and CDR2: SGHAT, FQNNGV. The CDR3 is 15 amino acids. Between the trimmed V and J ends, which lost 1 base and 4 bases, there was a span of 14 bases. DNA for the CDR3: TGTGCCAGCAGCTTAGTTGGGGGCGCGGGTTACGAGCAGTACTTC. It is translated as CASSLVGGAGYEQYF.

This clone was seen many times. This chain uses TRBV6-1 with TRBJ1-4; possibly TRBD1 for D (5 bases). The CDR3 extends over 16 amino acids. With 2 bases removed from V and 5 bases from J, the gap between germline ends came to 15 bases. CDR1 and CDR2 from the germline V gene are MNHNS and SASEGT. The CDR3 protein is CASSEIAGLTNEKLFF. CDR3 in DNA: TGTGCCAGCAGTGAAATAGCGGGACTGACAAATGAAAAACTGTTTTTT.